The entry below gives a single T cell receptor beta chain sequence along with its context. This CDR3 comprises 13 residues. V gave up 11 bases and J gave up 1 base, with 14 bases separating them. Per the germline V gene, CDR1 is LNHNV and CDR2 is YYDKDF (reference sequence). This entry comes from a study of blood T cell repertoires in COVID-19. Overall study: Italy, Spain and the United States were the sources of the convalescent and acute COVID-19 samples. PBMCs, B-cell-depleted T cells, or T cells provided the cDNA or gDNA that made up the material.

Authors' processing steps: Reference gene primer amplification gave nucleated cell count estimates. Assay used: immunoSEQ multiplex PCR; TCRdb lists only in-frame clones, some missing. V, J and clone size were drawn from that table, and D and trimming were deduced from the DNA. The sample lists 390,000 or so clones; about nine tenths were seen once. This chain joins TRBV15 and TRBJ1-1; no reliable D call. The sequenced sample consisted of peripheral blood. This TCR was recovered from a woman aged 25 to 39 with active or convalescent COVID-19. The CDR3 sequence: CAPNNQENTEAFF. The CDR3 bases are TGTGCCCCAAACAACCAGGAGAACACTGAAGCTTTCTTT.